The rows below give T cell receptor beta chains drawn from one sample of a study of T cell responses to AZD1222 COVID-19 vaccine. Repertoires were generated with immunoSEQ multiplex PCR, while TCRdb's copy carries only in-frame clones and drops some. Among some 170,000 clones listed, roughly 90% were seen once. The sequencing used peripheral blood, collected 28 days after the second AZD1222 dose. Receptors were obtained from an adult who received the AZD1222 COVID-19 vaccine. The CDR3 runs from the conserved cysteine through the conserved F or W. D genes are given only for firm matches. Rows may omit the clone size; those that give it use once, few, many or a size class.

j_gene	v_gene	abundance	d_gene	CDR3aa	CDR3nt
TRBJ2-2	TRBV5-1	NA	TRBD2	CASSLAGSGRNTGELFF	TGCGCCAGCAGCTTGGCCGGTAGCGGGAGAAATACCGGGGAGCTGTTTTTT
TRBJ2-2	TRBV5-6	NA	NA	CASSFRPNTGELFF	TGTGCCAGCAGCTTTCGACCAAACACCGGGGAGCTGTTTTTT
TRBJ2-2	TRBV4-3	many	TRBD1	CASSRTGDNTGELFF	TGCGCCAGCAGTCGGACAGGTGACAACACCGGGGAGCTGTTTTTT
TRBJ1-1	TRBV5-4	NA	TRBD1	CATYRGRNTEAFF	TGTGCCACCTACAGGGGTAGGAACACTGAAGCTTTCTTT
TRBJ1-5	TRBV18	NA	NA	CASSQGGRGTGQPQHF	TGTGCCAGCTCACAGGGAGGCAGGGGTACGGGTCAGCCCCAGCATTTT
TRBJ1-3	TRBV18	few	TRBD1	CASSPPSGRQGGNTIYF	TGTGCCAGCTCACCACCGAGTGGGAGACAGGGTGGAAACACCATATATTTT
TRBJ1-2	TRBV15	NA	TRBD1	CATSPRQGPYGYTF	TGTGCCACCAGCCCCCGACAGGGACCCTATGGCTACACCTTC
TRBJ2-2	TRBV4-2	NA	TRBD2	CASSQPSGSGDAGELFF	TGTGCCAGCAGCCAACCTAGCGGGTCAGGGGATGCCGGGGAGCTGTTTTTT
TRBJ2-3	TRBV19	NA	NA	CASSTGGPSTDTQYF	TGTGCCAGTAGTACGGGGGGCCCCAGCACAGATACGCAGTATTTT
TRBJ2-3	TRBV5-1	few	TRBD2	CASSYTSGGAEDTQYF	TGCGCCAGCAGCTACACTAGCGGGGGGGCCGAGGATACGCAGTATTTT
TRBJ2-7	TRBV13	NA	NA	CASSLRDGDLYEQYF	TGTGCCAGCAGCTTAAGGGACGGAGACTTATACGAGCAGTACTTC
TRBJ1-4	TRBV7-6	NA	NA	CASSPGAGHLINEKLFF	TGTGCCAGCAGCCCAGGCGCAGGACACCTTATAAATGAAAAACTGTTTTTT
TRBJ1-3	TRBV18	NA	NA	CASSKGSAGTIYF	TGTGCCAGCTCTAAAGGTTCCGCGGGCACCATATATTTT
TRBJ1-1	TRBV7-8	NA	TRBD1	CASSLDRTEAFF	TGTGCCAGCAGCTTGGACAGGACAGAAGCTTTCTTT
TRBJ2-1	TRBV5-5	NA	TRBD2	CASSIAGGNHNEQFF	TGTGCCAGCAGCATAGCGGGAGGTAACCACAATGAGCAGTTCTTC
TRBJ2-3	TRBV7-9	NA	NA	CASSFPERDSTDTQYF	TGTGCCAGCAGCTTCCCGGAGAGGGATAGTACAGATACGCAGTATTTT
TRBJ2-2	TRBV19	NA	TRBD2	CASSIRLAGSFGGAGELFF	TGTGCCAGTAGTATAAGACTAGCGGGTTCCTTCGGGGGTGCCGGGGAGCTGTTTTTT
TRBJ1-2	TRBV3-1/TRBV3-2	few	NA	CASSPTGADGYTF	TGTGCCAGCAGCCCTACGGGGGCGGATGGCTACACCTTC
TRBJ2-2	TRBV14	NA	NA	CASSQDQGITGELFF	TGTGCCAGCAGCCAAGATCAGGGGATTACCGGGGAGCTGTTTTTT
TRBJ2-7	TRBV3-1/TRBV3-2	NA	NA	CASSRETAGEQYF	TGTGCCAGCAGCCGAGAGACGGCAGGTGAGCAGTACTTC
TRBJ2-5	TRBV27	many	TRBD2	CASSSYGTSGRETQYF	TGTGCCAGCAGTTCCTACGGGACTAGCGGGAGAGAGACCCAGTACTTC
TRBJ1-2	TRBV4-1	NA	NA	CASSQVGLGYTF	TGCGCCAGCAGCCAAGTAGGGCTAGGCTACACCTTC
TRBJ1-2	TRBV6-5	NA	NA	CASSYGGLNYGYTF	TGTGCCAGCAGTTACGGGGGGTTAAACTATGGCTACACCTTC
TRBJ1-2	TRBV27	NA	NA	CASSFLPGFAGYTF	TGTGCCAGCAGTTTCTTACCGGGGTTTGCTGGCTACACCTTC
TRBJ2-2	TRBV27	NA	NA	CASSAQGHLPGELFF	TGTGCCAGCAGTGCACAAGGACACCTCCCGGGGGAGCTGTTTTTT
TRBJ1-1	TRBV6-5	NA	NA	CASQDKGRTNTEAFF	TGTGCCAGCCAGGACAAGGGACGGACGAACACTGAAGCTTTCTTT
TRBJ2-7	TRBV10-3	NA	TRBD1	CAISTGGLWEQYF	TGTGCCATCAGCACAGGGGGTCTTTGGGAGCAGTACTTC
TRBJ1-2	TRBV30	NA	NA	CAWSPRLYGYTF	TGTGCCTGGAGTCCGCGACTCTATGGCTACACCTTC
TRBJ2-2	TRBV14	NA	NA	CASSQDLVGTGELFF	TGTGCCAGCAGCCAAGATTTAGTGGGGACCGGGGAGCTGTTTTTT
TRBJ2-7	TRBV9	NA	NA	CASSVGRAGTGRDEQYF	TGTGCCAGCAGCGTAGGGAGGGCGGGCACAGGGAGGGACGAGCAGTACTTC
TRBJ2-1	TRBV27	NA	NA	CASRGSNLYNEQFF	TGTGCCAGCAGAGGGAGTAACCTCTACAATGAGCAGTTCTTC
TRBJ1-1	TRBV6-5	NA	TRBD1	CASRGQENTEAFF	TGTGCCAGCAGAGGACAGGAGAACACTGAAGCTTTCTTT
TRBJ2-1	TRBV18	NA	NA	CASSPPVLNPRNEQFF	TGTGCCAGCTCACCACCGGTCTTGAATCCCCGCAATGAGCAGTTCTTC
TRBJ1-2	TRBV10-1	NA	NA	CASSDGPYGYTF	TGCGCCAGCAGTGACGGGCCCTATGGCTACACCTTC
TRBJ2-1	TRBV6-1	NA	TRBD2	CASSEFGTSVSEQFF	TGTGCCAGCAGTGAATTTGGGACTAGCGTCAGTGAGCAGTTCTTC
TRBJ1-6	TRBV9	NA	NA	CASSVVGVGVDSPLHF	TGTGCCAGCAGCGTAGTAGGTGTGGGGGTTGATTCACCCCTCCACTTT
TRBJ1-3	TRBV29-1	NA	NA	CSVGYGNGNTIYF	TGCAGCGTTGGGTATGGGAATGGAAACACCATATATTTT
TRBJ2-1	TRBV24-1	NA	TRBD1	CATSDRQGLGDEQFF	TGTGCCACCAGTGATCGACAGGGGCTCGGGGATGAGCAGTTCTTC
TRBJ1-5	TRBV6-5	NA	NA	CATSRGVRQPQHF	TGTGCCACCTCCCGGGGGGTCAGGCAGCCCCAGCATTTT
TRBJ2-2	TRBV3-1/TRBV3-2	NA	NA	CASSSLYRAGELFF	TGTGCCAGCAGTTCCTTATACAGGGCCGGGGAGCTGTTTTTT
TRBJ1-2	TRBV5-5	NA	NA	CASSLGAERGPYGYTF	TGTGCCAGCAGCTTGGGCGCCGAACGGGGCCCCTATGGCTACACCTTC
TRBJ2-1	TRBV29-1	NA	NA	CSGTMSSYNEQFF	TGCAGCGGCACTATGAGCTCCTACAATGAGCAGTTCTTC
TRBJ2-1	TRBV15	NA	TRBD1	CATSRSGTGDYNEQFF	TGTGCCACCAGCAGGTCCGGGACAGGGGATTACAATGAGCAGTTCTTC
TRBJ1-4	TRBV5-1	NA	NA	CASSLDGSRNEKLFF	TGCGCCAGCAGCTTGGATGGGAGTCGGAATGAAAAACTGTTTTTT
TRBJ2-1	TRBV5-1	NA	NA	CASSFSGRLGNEQFF	TGCGCCAGCAGCTTTTCAGGTAGGTTGGGCAATGAGCAGTTCTTC
TRBJ1-2	TRBV30	NA	TRBD1	CAWSTGTGNYGYTF	TGTGCCTGGAGCACCGGGACAGGGAACTATGGCTACACCTTC
TRBJ2-7	TRBV6-5	NA	TRBD1	CASRFPGQGAYEQYF	TGTGCCAGCAGATTTCCGGGACAGGGGGCCTACGAGCAGTACTTC
TRBJ2-7	TRBV6-1	once	TRBD2	CAGSDSGASSYEQYF	TGTGCCGGCAGTGACAGCGGGGCGAGCTCCTACGAGCAGTACTTC
TRBJ2-7	TRBV6-5	NA	TRBD1	CASSRQGSYEQYF	TGTGCCAGCAGTCGACAGGGGTCCTACGAGCAGTACTTC
TRBJ1-1	TRBV10-2	NA	NA	CASSNQGRNTEAFF	TGCGCCAGCAGTAACCAGGGGAGGAACACTGAAGCTTTCTTT
TRBJ2-7	TRBV7-8	few	NA	CASSRMDYEQYF	TGTGCCAGCAGCCGGATGGACTACGAGCAGTACTTC